The 5 T cell receptor beta chains below all came from one sample that was sequenced in a study of T cells in Graves' hyperthyroidism and ophthalmopathy. Authors of the study amplified TCR beta CDR3 regions from RNA transcripts. A set of HTBI primers served as the primers for a first-round RT-PCR of the TCR CDR3. TCRdb analysed the multiplex PCR reads with MiXCR anew, one entry per CDR3 protein. The data show a few hundred thousand distinct CDR3 sequences, about 16% seen once. Sequenced sample: blood. Receptors originate from a woman aged 25 to 39 with Graves' ophthalmopathy.

This chain uses TRBV27 with TRBJ2-1; TRBD2 aligns across 12 bases. Germline trimming cut 4 bases from V and 7 bases from J; bases unmatched to any gene: 5. The CDR3 spans 15 residues. Germline CDR1 is MNHEY and CDR2 is SMNVEV (reference sequence). The CDR3 sequence is CASSSLAGGLNEQFF. CDR3 nucleotide sequence: TGTGCCAGCAGTTCCCTAGCGGGAGGGTTGAATGAGCAGTTCTTC.

Only a few counts were recorded for this clonotype. This chain joins TRBV6-1 and TRBJ2-1; unclear D gene. The CDR3 runs to 12 residues. Germline CDR1 reads MNHNS; CDR2 reads SASEGT. Deletions cut 6 bases from V and 5 bases from J, with 8 bases between. CDR3 amino acids: CASRWTDNEQFF. The CDR3 DNA sequence: TGTGCCAGCAGATGGACCGACAATGAGCAGTTCTTC.

The rearrangement links TRBV7-8 to TRBJ1-3; no reliable D call. Germline assignment: CDR1 SGHVS and CDR2 FQNEAQ. Between the trimmed V and J ends, which lost 2 bases and 2 bases, there was a span of 13 bases. The CDR3 runs 16 residues. CDR3: CASSLRHLIAGNTIYF. Here the CDR3 DNA reads TGTGCCAGCAGCTTACGGCATTTGATCGCTGGAAACACCATATATTTT.

This chain connects TRBV7-6 to TRBJ2-1, with a possible D match to TRBD2 (6 bases). The CDR3 extends over 16 amino acids. V was trimmed by 2 bases and J by 2 bases, leaving 13 bases between them. Germline CDR1 is SGHVS and CDR2 is FNYEAQ. CDR3 sequence (DNA): TGTGCCAGCAGCTTAACCGGGAGAGCCCCCTACAATGAGCAGTTCTTC. Its protein product is CASSLTGRAPYNEQFF.

This rearrangement joins TRBV13 to TRBJ2-7; D not resolved. CDR3 length: 12 residues. The V and J ends lost 3 bases and 6 bases respectively, with 9 bases between them. Germline V gene data show CDR1 as PRHDT and CDR2 as FYEKMQ (reference sequence). CDR3 loop: CASSFPSSEQYF. The CDR3, as DNA: TGTGCCAGCAGCTTCCCTAGTTCCGAGCAGTACTTC. Full variable domain (rest looked up from reference TRBV13 and TRBJ2-7): AAGVIQSPRHLIKEKRETATLKCYPIPRHDTVYWYQQGPGQDPQFLISFYEKMQSDKGSIPDRFSAQQFSDYHSELNMSSLELGDSALYFCASSFPSSEQYFGPGTRLTVT.